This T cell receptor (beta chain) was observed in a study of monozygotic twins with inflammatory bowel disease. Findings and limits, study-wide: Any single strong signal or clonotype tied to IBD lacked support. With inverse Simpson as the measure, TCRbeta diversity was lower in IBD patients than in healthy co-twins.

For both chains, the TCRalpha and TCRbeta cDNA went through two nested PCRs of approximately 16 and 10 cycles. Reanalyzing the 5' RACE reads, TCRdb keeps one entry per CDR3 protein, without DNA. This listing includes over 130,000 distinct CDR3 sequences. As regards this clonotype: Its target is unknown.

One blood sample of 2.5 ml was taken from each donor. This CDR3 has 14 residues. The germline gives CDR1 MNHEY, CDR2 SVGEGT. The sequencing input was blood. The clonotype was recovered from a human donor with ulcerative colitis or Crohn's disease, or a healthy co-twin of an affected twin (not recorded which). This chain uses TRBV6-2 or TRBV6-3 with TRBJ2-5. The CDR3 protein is CASNAKAYQETQYF.